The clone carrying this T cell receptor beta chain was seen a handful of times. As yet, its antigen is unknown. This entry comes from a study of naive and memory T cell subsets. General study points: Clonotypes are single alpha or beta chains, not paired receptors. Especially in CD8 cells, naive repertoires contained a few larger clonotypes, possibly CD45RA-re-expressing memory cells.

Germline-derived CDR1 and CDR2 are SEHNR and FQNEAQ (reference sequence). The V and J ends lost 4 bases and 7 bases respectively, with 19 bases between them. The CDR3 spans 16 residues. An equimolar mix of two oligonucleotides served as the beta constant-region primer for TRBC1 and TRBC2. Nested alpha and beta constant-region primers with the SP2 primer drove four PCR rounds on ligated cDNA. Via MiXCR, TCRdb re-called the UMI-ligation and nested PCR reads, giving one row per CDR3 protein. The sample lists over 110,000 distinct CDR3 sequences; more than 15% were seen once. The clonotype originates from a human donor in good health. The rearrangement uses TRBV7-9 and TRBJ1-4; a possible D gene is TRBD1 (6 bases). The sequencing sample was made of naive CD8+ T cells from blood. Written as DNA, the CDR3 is TGTGCCAGCAGCTCTCCCCTGGGGACACAAGGTGAAAAACTGTTTTTT. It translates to CASSSPLGTQGEKLFF.